Listed below are T cell receptor beta chains from one sample, sequenced in a study of blood T cell repertoires in COVID-19. Libraries were prepared by immunoSEQ multiplex PCR; TCRdb keeps only in-frame clonotypes and omits some of them. The table has some 30,000 clones, approximately 88% seen once; the top ten hold 8% to 10%. Sample: peripheral blood. Receptors were obtained from a man at least 80 years old with active COVID-19. CDR3s include the opening cysteine and the closing phenylalanine or tryptophan. D genes are given only for firm matches. Size is stated for part of the rows, as once, few or many counts, or as a class when the clone is expanded.

>TRBV9|NA|NA|TRBJ2-1
CASSVVDQGGNEQFF
TGTGCCAGCAGCGTCGTTGACCAGGGGGGCAATGAGCAGTTCTTC
>TRBV7-9|NA|NA|TRBJ2-3
CASSLLMGAKDTQYF
TGTGCCAGCAGCTTATTAATGGGAGCGAAAGATACGCAGTATTTT
>TRBV29-1|TRBD1|NA|TRBJ2-7
CSAGQTYEQYF
TGCAGCGCGGGACAGACCTACGAGCAGTACTTC
>TRBV5-6|TRBD1|NA|TRBJ1-1
CASSSAIGRGLVTEAFF
TGTGCCAGCAGCTCCGCTATAGGCAGGGGGCTGGTCACTGAAGCTTTCTTT
>TRBV18|TRBD1|NA|TRBJ1-1
CASSPNDRGREAFF
TGTGCCAGCTCACCTAACGACAGGGGGCGGGAAGCTTTCTTT
>TRBV29-1|NA|NA|TRBJ2-5
CSVVQTGETQYF
TGCAGCGTTGTGCAAACTGGTGAGACCCAGTACTTC
>TRBV5-1|TRBD1|NA|TRBJ1-1
CASTDRGLNTEAFF
TGCGCCAGCACTGACAGGGGACTGAACACTGAAGCTTTCTTT
>TRBV29-1|NA|few|TRBJ1-2
CSVEVGGGYGYTF
TGCAGCGTTGAAGTGGGGGGAGGCTATGGCTACACCTTC
>TRBV4-1|NA|NA|TRBJ1-4
CASSLQGGTRVNEKLFF
TGCGCCAGCAGCCTTCAAGGCGGGACCCGGGTTAATGAAAAACTGTTTTTT
>TRBV19|NA|NA|TRBJ1-3
CASSPTWQGGNTIYF
TGTGCCAGTAGTCCGACGTGGCAGGGAGGAAACACCATATATTTT
>TRBV11-2|NA|NA|TRBJ1-2
CASRPTGAPNYGYTF
TGTGCCAGCAGACCTACAGGCGCCCCTAACTATGGCTACACCTTC
>TRBV19|NA|NA|TRBJ2-5
CASSISRGGETQYF
TGTGCCAGTAGTATATCGAGAGGGGGAGAGACCCAGTACTTC
>TRBV5-1|NA|NA|TRBJ1-2
CASSVYSESNYGYTF
TGCGCCAGCAGCGTATACAGTGAGAGTAACTATGGCTACACCTTC
>TRBV18|TRBD1|NA|TRBJ1-4
CASSPLRGEKLFF
TGTGCCAGCTCACCTCTCAGGGGGGAAAAACTGTTTTTT
>TRBV19|TRBD2|NA|TRBJ2-2
CASSTTPGTSGGLNTGELFF
TGTGCCAGTAGTACCACGCCCGGGACTAGCGGGGGGTTAAACACCGGGGAGCTGTTTTTT
>TRBV7-9|NA|NA|TRBJ2-2
CASSRTGELFF
TGTGCCAGCTCCCGGACCGGGGAGCTGTTTTTT
>TRBV11-2|NA|NA|TRBJ2-7
CASSLSPGNYEQYF
TGTGCCAGCAGCTTATCCCCGGGGAACTACGAGCAGTACTTC
>TRBV5-1|NA|NA|TRBJ1-5
CASSLGQSNQPQHF
TGCGCCAGCAGCTTGGGACAGAGCAATCAGCCCCAGCATTTT
>TRBV19|TRBD1|NA|TRBJ2-1
CASKDRDEQFF
TGTGCCAGCAAGGACAGGGATGAGCAGTTCTTC
>TRBV4-1|TRBD2|NA|TRBJ2-1
CASSQGEAGGRNEQFF
TGCGCCAGCAGCCAAGGAGAGGCGGGGGGGCGAAATGAGCAGTTCTTC
>TRBV29-1|TRBD2|few|TRBJ2-5
CSVDNLWDGRSETQYF
TGCAGCGTTGATAATTTATGGGACGGGAGGTCGGAGACCCAGTACTTC
>TRBV27|NA|NA|TRBJ1-6
CASQGSDRGGKSPLHF
TGTGCCAGCCAGGGGTCGGACAGAGGGGGAAAATCACCCCTCCACTTT
>TRBV7-9|TRBD1|NA|TRBJ2-2
CASSLTGGSAGELFF
TGTGCCAGCAGCCTCACAGGGGGCAGTGCCGGGGAGCTGTTTTTT
>TRBV5-4|NA|NA|TRBJ2-1
CASSLAGSGNNEQFF
TGTGCCAGCAGCTTGGCGGGGTCGGGTAACAATGAGCAGTTCTTC
>TRBV4-1|NA|NA|TRBJ2-5
CASSLGNGETQYF
TGCGCCAGCAGCCTCGGGAACGGCGAGACCCAGTACTTC
>TRBV3-1/TRBV3-2|TRBD2|NA|TRBJ2-3
CASSQRGRRGITDTQYF
TGTGCCAGCAGCCAACGTGGTCGGCGGGGGATCACAGATACGCAGTATTTT
>TRBV5-6|TRBD1|NA|TRBJ2-5
CASPRTGEQETQYF
TGTGCCAGCCCCAGGACAGGGGAGCAAGAGACCCAGTACTTC
>TRBV30|NA|NA|TRBJ2-3
CAWSRFGTQYF
TGTGCCTGGAGCCGGTTTGGTACGCAGTATTTT
>TRBV5-1|TRBD2|NA|TRBJ2-1
CASSLLAGSYNEQFF
TGCGCCAGCAGCCTACTAGCGGGCTCCTACAATGAGCAGTTCTTC
>TRBV6-6|TRBD2|NA|TRBJ2-3
CATQGSGGAADTQYF
TGTGCCACCCAGGGCAGCGGGGGGGCAGCAGATACGCAGTATTTT
>TRBV28|TRBD1|NA|TRBJ2-2
CASRNRGRETGELFF
TGTGCCAGCAGGAACAGGGGGCGGGAAACCGGGGAGCTGTTTTTT
>TRBV6-5|NA|NA|TRBJ1-4
CASSYSTRENEKLFF
TGTGCCAGCAGTTACTCGACGAGGGAGAATGAAAAACTGTTTTTT
>TRBV5-1|TRBD1|NA|TRBJ2-5
CASSLPAGGETQYF
TGCGCCAGCAGCTTACCGGCAGGGGGAGAGACCCAGTACTTC
>TRBV6-1|TRBD2|NA|TRBJ2-7
CASSDASGGNEQYF
TGTGCCAGCAGTGATGCTAGCGGGGGGAACGAGCAGTACTTC
>TRBV15|NA|NA|TRBJ1-1
CATSNRRGQTNTEAFF
TGTGCCACCAGCAATCGCCGCGGGCAGACGAACACTGAAGCTTTCTTT
>TRBV5-6|TRBD1|NA|TRBJ1-4
CASSSGQGREKLFF
TGTGCCAGCAGCTCCGGACAGGGCCGTGAAAAACTGTTTTTT
>TRBV4-1|TRBD2|NA|TRBJ2-1
CASSQAVAGAPYNEQFF
TGCGCCAGCAGCCAGGCGGTAGCGGGGGCCCCTTACAATGAGCAGTTCTTC
>TRBV18|NA|NA|TRBJ2-1
CASSPQGAGYNEQFF
TGTGCCAGCTCACCACAGGGGGCGGGATACAATGAGCAGTTCTTC
>TRBV7-2|NA|NA|TRBJ1-5
CASSLQYQNQPQHF
TGTGCCAGCAGCTTACAGTACCAGAATCAGCCCCAGCATTTT
>TRBV6-5|TRBD1|once|TRBJ1-4
CASSPRTGEEKLFF
TGTGCCAGCAGTCCACGGACAGGGGAAGAAAAACTGTTTTTT